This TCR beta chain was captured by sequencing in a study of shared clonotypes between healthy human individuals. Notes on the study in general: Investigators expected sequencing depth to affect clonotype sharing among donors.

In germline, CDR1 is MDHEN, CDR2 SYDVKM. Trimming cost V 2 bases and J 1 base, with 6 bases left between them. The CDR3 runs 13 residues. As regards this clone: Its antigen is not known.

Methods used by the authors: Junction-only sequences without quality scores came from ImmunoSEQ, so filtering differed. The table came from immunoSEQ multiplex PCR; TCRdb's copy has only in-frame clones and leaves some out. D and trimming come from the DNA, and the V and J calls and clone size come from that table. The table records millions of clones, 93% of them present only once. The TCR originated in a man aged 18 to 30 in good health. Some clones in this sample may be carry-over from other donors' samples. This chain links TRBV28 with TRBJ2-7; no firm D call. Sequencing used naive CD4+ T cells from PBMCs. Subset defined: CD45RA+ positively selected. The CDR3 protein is CASSLPRSYEQYF. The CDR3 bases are TGTGCCAGCAGTTTACCCAGGTCCTACGAGCAGTACTTC.